This T cell receptor beta chain comes out of a study of T cells expressing NK-cell markers. Of note for this clonotype: Its antigen remains unknown.

The authors made TCR beta cDNA libraries by 5'RACE template switching. This switching added a universal primer site and UMIs. From its re-call of the 5' RACE reads, TCRdb lists each CDR3 protein once, without DNA. The sample holds 200,000 to 300,000 distinct CDR3 sequences. The study's findings and limits: The CD3+CD56-NKG2C+ fraction of a few donors was also led by these clonotypes. It remained uncertain whether the expanded NKG2C+ T cell clones were specific for HCMV antigens.

This CDR3 spans 13 amino acids. Germline lookup yields CDR1 MDHEN and CDR2 SYDVKM. Sequencing was performed on blood T cells: a sorted CD56 or NKG2C T cell subset, CD4+ or CD8+ T cells, or bulk PBMC T cells (not recorded which). This receptor was obtained from a man aged 18 to 29 in good health. The J gene is TRBJ2-7, the V gene TRBV28; the D gene TCRdb calls, TRBD1, cannot be checked with no DNA. CDR3 residues: CASSTDWGREQYF. The full variable domain, in which reference TRBV28 and TRBJ2-7 provide the parts outside the CDR3, is DVKVTQSSRYLVKRTGEKVFLECVQDMDHENMFWYRQDPGLGLRLIYFSYDVKMKEKGDIPEGYSVSREKKERFSLILESASTNQTSMYLCASSTDWGREQYFGPGTRLTVT.